This T cell receptor (beta chain) was recorded in a study of T cell responses to AZD1222 COVID-19 vaccine. Study-level background: Second-dose recipients at about 4 or about 12 weeks were treated as one pooled group.

Whole-study findings and limits: White British people made up most donors, females outnumbered males, and clonal diversity was possibly underestimated.

This CDR3 is 14 amino acids long. The germline gives CDR1 MNHNS, CDR2 SASEGT. J was trimmed by 10 bases and V by 2 bases; bases with no gene match: 10. Data came from immunoSEQ multiplex PCR; TCRdb stores just in-frame clones and leaves some out. The table has approximately 150,000 clones, approximately 92% seen once; the top ten hold around 3%. About this clone itself: The antigen remains undetermined.

The receptor was isolated from an adult in good health. The chain couples TRBV6-1 to TRBJ1-1; 7 bases align to TRBD1. The source material was peripheral blood, sampled on day 0 of AZD1222 vaccination. The CDR3: CASSESKGRGRAFF. CDR3 sequence (DNA): TGTGCCAGCAGTGAATCCAAAGGCAGGGGGAGAGCTTTCTTT.